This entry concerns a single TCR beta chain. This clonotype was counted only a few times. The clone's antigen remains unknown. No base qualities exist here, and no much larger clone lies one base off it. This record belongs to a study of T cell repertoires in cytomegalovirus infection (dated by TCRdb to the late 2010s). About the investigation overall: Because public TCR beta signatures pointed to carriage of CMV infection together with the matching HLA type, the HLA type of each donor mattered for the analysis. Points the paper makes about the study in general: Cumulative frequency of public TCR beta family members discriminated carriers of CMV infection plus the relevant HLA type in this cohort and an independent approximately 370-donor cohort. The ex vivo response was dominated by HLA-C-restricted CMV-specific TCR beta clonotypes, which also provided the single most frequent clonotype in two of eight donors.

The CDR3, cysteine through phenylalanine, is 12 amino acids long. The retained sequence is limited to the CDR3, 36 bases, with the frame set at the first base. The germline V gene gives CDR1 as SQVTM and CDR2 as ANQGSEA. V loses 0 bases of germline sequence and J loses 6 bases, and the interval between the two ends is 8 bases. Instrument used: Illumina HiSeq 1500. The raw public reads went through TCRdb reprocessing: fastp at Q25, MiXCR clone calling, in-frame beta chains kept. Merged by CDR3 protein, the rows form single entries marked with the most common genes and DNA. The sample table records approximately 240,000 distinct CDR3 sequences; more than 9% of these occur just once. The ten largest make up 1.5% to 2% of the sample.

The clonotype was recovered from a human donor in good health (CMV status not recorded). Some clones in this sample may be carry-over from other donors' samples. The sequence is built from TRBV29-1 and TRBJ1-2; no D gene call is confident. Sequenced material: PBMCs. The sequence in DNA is TGCAGCGTTGAAGAGCAGCCTGATGGCTACACCTTC. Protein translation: CSVEEQPDGYTF.